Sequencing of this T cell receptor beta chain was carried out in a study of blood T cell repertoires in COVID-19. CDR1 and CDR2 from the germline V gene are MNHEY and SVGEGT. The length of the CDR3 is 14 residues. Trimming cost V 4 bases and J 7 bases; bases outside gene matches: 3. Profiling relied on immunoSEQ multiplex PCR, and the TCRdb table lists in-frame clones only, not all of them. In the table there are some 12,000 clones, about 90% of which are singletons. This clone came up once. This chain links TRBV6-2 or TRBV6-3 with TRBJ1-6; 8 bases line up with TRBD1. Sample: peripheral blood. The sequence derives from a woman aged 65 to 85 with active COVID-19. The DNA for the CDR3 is TGTGCCAGCAGTTCGGACAGGGAGAATTCACCCCTCCACTTT. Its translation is CASSSDRENSPLHF.